This entry concerns a single T cell receptor beta chain. The data were taken from a study of control samples from healthy donors and cancer patients. Only in-frame clones appear in the TCRdb table, and some are missing; sequencing was by immunoSEQ multiplex PCR. The sample contains about 190,000 clones, about 91% of which appear only once. The CDR3 length is 14 residues. Per germline, CDR1 PRHDT and CDR2 FYEKMQ (reference sequence). V lost 3 bases, J lost 1 base, and 9 bases lay in between. The chain recombines TRBV13 with TRBJ1-1, with D possibly being TRBD1 (5 bases). The receptor was isolated from a man aged 25 to 45 in good health. Specimen: blood. The CDR3 sequence: CASSFQDRNTEAFF. As DNA, the CDR3 is TGTGCCAGCAGCTTCCAAGACAGGAACACTGAAGCTTTCTTT.